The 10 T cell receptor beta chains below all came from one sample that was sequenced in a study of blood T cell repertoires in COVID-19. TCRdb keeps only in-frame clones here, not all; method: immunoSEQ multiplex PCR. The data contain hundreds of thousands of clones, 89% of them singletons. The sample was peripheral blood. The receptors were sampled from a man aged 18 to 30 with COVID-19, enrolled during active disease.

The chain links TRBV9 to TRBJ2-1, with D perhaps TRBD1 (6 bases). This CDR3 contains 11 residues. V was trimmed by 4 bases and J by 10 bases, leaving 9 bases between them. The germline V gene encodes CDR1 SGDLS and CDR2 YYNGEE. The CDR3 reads CASSPGEEQFF. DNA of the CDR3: TGTGCCAGCAGCCCAGGGGAGGAGCAGTTCTTC.

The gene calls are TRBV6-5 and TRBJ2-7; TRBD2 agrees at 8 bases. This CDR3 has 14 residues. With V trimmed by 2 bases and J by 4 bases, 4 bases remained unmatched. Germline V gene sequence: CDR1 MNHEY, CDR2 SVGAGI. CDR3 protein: CASSYGREGYEQYF. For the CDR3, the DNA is TGTGCCAGCAGTTACGGTCGGGAGGGTTACGAGCAGTACTTC.

CDR3 sequence: CASSSPPARGPLETQYF. The CDR3, as DNA: TGTGCCAGCAGCTCCCCACCCGCCAGGGGGCCGTTGGAGACCCAGTACTTC. The chain couples TRBV7-9 to TRBJ2-5, with TRBD1 matching over 8 bases. Germline V gene data show CDR1 as SEHNR and CDR2 as FQNEAQ (reference sequence). The CDR3 is made up of 17 amino acids. J lost 5 bases, V lost 4 bases, and 15 bases had no gene match. The whole variable domain, remainder taken from reference TRBV7-9 and TRBJ2-5, is DTGVSQNPRHKITKRGQNVTFRCDPISEHNRLYWYRQTLGQGPEFLTYFQNEAQLEKSRLLSDRFSAERPKGSFSTLEIQRTEQGDSAMYLCASSSPPARGPLETQYFGPGTRLLVL.

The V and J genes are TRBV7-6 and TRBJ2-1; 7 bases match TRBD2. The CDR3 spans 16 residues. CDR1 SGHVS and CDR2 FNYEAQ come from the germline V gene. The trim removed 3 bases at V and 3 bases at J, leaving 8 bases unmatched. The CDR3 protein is CASSLVVTSNYNEQFF. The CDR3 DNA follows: TGTGCCAGCAGCTTGGTCGTGACTAGCAACTACAATGAGCAGTTCTTC.

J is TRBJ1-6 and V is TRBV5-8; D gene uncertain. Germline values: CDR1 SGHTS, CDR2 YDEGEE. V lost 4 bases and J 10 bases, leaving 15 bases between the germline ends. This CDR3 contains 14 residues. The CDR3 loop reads CASSHLVGRSPLHF. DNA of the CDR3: TGTGCCAGCAGCCATCTAGTGGGGAGGTCACCCCTCCACTTT.

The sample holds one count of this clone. The CDR3 reads CASSDRTGGDYGYTF. CDR3 DNA: TGTGCCAGCAGTGACCGGACAGGGGGCGACTATGGCTACACCTTC. This chain uses TRBV2 with TRBJ1-2; 11 nucleotides agree with TRBD1. Germline V CDR1 and CDR2: SNHLY, FYNNEI. The CDR3 loop spans 15 amino acids. V lost 3 bases to trimming and J lost 3 bases; unmatched junction nucleotides: 3. The variable domain in full, completed from reference TRBV2 and TRBJ1-2, reads EPEVTQTPSHQVTQMGQEVILRCVPISNHLYFYWYRQILGQKVEFLVSFYNNEISEKSEIFDDQFSVERPDGSNFTLKIRSTKLEDSAMYFCASSDRTGGDYGYTFGSGTRLTVV.

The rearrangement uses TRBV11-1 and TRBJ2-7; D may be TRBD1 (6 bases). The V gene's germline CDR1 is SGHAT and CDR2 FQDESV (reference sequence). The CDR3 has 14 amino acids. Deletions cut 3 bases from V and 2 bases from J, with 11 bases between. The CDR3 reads CASSFTTGPYEQYF. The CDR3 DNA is TGTGCCAGCAGCTTTACGACAGGCCCCTACGAGCAGTACTTC.

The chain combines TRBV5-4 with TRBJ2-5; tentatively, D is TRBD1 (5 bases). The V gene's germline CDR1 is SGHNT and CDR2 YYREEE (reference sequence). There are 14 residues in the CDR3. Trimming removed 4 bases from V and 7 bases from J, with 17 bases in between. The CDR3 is CASSASGSPGTQYF. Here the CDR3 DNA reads TGTGCCAGCAGCGCATCAGGGTCTCCAGGGACCCAGTACTTC.

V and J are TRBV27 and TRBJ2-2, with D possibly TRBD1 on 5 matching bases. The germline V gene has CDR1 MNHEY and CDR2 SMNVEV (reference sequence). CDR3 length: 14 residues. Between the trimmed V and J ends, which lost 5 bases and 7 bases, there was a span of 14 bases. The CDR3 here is CASSVSGQGGELFF. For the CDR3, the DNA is TGTGCCAGCAGTGTCTCCGGGCAGGGCGGGGAGCTGTTTTTT.

Written as DNA, the CDR3 is TGTGCCTGGAGTTGGAGCAGGGGCAATCAGCCCCAGCATTTT. It translates to CAWSWSRGNQPQHF. The V and J genes are TRBV30 and TRBJ1-5, with D maybe TRBD1 (5 bases). Germline CDR1 GTSNPN, CDR2 SVGIG (reference sequence). Trimming removed 2 bases at V and 2 bases at J, with 10 bases between. The CDR3 runs to 14 residues.